This T cell receptor (beta chain) comes out of a study of T cells after yellow fever vaccination. Points from the study as a whole: Peak timing came faster in the weaker secondary response, day 5 versus 15. In post-booster samples, most primary-vaccination clones reappeared (approximately 95% CD4, 70% to 90% CD8).

Germline CDR1 reads SEHNR; CDR2 reads FQNEAQ (reference sequence). CDR3 length: 11 amino acids. V lost 5 bases and J 8 bases, leaving 7 bases between the germline ends. This clonotype has a handful of counts. Its specificity is unknown. TCRdb reprocessed the 5' RACE reads via MiXCR and lists one record per CDR3 protein. This table holds roughly 240,000 distinct CDR3 sequences, more than 6.5% found once. The starting material was CD4+ T cells sorted from PBMCs, obtained on the day of the yellow fever booster vaccination. This receptor was identified in a man aged 30 to 39 who received the YFV17D yellow fever vaccine. This chain uses TRBV7-9 with TRBJ2-1; D gene uncertain. The CDR3 DNA sequence: TGTGCCAGCAGCCCTGTTTATGAGCAGTTCTTC. It yields the protein CASSPVYEQFF.